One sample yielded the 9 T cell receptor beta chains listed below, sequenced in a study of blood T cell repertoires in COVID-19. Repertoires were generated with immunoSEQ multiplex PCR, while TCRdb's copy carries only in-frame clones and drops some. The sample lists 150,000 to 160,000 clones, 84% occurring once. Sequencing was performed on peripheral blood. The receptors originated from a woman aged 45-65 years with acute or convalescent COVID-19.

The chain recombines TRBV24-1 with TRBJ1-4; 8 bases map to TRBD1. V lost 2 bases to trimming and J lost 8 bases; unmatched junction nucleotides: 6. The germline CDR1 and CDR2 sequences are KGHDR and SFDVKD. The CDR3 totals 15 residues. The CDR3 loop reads CATSDYDRGGEKLFF. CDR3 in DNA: TGTGCCACCAGTGATTATGACAGGGGAGGAGAAAAACTGTTTTTT.

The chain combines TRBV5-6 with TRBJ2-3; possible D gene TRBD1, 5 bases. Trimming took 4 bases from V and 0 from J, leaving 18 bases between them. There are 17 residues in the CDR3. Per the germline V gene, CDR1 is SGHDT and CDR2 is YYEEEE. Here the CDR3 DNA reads TGTGCCAGCAGCCCTCGGACAAGCTGGATTAGCACAGATACGCAGTATTTT. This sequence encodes CASSPRTSWISTDTQYF.

The CDR3 region has the DNA TGTGCCAGCAGCACGACAGGGGGGGACTATGGCTACACCTTC. Translating gives CASSTTGGDYGYTF. The chain carries TRBV7-9 and TRBJ1-2; 9 bases fit TRBD1. The junction had 4 bases not matched to a gene; V was cut back by 5 bases and J by 3 bases. The germline V gene has CDR1 SEHNR and CDR2 FQNEAQ (reference sequence). The CDR3 extends over 14 amino acids.

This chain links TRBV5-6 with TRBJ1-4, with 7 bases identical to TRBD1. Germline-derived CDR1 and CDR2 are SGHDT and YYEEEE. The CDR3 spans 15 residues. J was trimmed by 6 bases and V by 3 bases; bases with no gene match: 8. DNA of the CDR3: TGTGCCAGCAGCTATCGGACAGGTCGGGATGAAAAACTGTTTTTT. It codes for CASSYRTGRDEKLFF.

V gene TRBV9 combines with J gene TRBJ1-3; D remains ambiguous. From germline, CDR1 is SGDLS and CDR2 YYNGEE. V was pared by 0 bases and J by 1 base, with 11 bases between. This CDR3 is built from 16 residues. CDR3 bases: TGTGCCAGCAGCGTAGGCCTCCCGGGATCTGGAAACACCATATATTTT. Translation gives CASSVGLPGSGNTIYF.

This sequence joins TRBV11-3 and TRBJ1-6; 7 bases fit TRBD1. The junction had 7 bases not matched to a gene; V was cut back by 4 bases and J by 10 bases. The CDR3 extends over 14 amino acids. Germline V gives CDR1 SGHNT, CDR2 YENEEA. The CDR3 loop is CASSSTGRGSPLHF. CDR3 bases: TGTGCCAGCAGCTCGACAGGGCGCGGGTCACCCCTCCACTTT.

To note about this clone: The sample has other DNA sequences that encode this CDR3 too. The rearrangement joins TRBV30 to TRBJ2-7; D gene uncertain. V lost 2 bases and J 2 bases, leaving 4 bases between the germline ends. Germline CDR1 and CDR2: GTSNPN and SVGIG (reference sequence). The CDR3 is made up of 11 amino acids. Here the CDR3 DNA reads TGTGCCTGGAGTTCGGCCTACGAGCAGTACTTC. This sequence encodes CAWSSAYEQYF.

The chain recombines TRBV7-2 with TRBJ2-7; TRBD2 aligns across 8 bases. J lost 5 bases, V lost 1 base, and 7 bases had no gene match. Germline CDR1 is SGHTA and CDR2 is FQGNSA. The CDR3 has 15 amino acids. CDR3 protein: CASSLEALAANEQYF. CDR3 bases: TGTGCCAGCAGCTTAGAAGCACTAGCGGCAAACGAGCAGTACTTC.

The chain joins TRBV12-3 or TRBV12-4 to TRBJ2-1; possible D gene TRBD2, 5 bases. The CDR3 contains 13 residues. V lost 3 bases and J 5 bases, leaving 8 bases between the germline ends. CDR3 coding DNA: TGTGCCAGCAGTTTGACCGGGGACAATGAGCAGTTCTTC. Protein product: CASSLTGDNEQFF.